The 9 T cell receptor beta chains listed next were all sequenced from one sample in a study of PD-L1 blockade in urothelial cancer. Profiling relied on immunoSEQ multiplex PCR, and the TCRdb table lists in-frame clones only, not all of them. This table holds roughly 55,000 clones, about 86% found once. Time point defined: pretreatment peripheral blood. The sample here was PBMCs, taken around atezolizumab (anti-PD-L1) treatment. The source of these receptors is a man aged 55 to 69 with urothelial cancer.

This CDR3 reads CAWSGTLDEKLFF. CDR3 nucleotides: TGTGCCTGGTCCGGGACATTGGATGAAAAACTGTTTTTT. The V and J genes are TRBV30 and TRBJ1-4; D possibly corresponds to TRBD1 (6 bases). CDR1 is GTSNPN, CDR2 SVGIG, per germline (reference sequence). V was trimmed by 5 bases and J by 6 bases, leaving 13 bases between them. CDR3 size: 13 residues.

The rearrangement links TRBV2 to TRBJ2-2; D may be TRBD1 (5 bases). The germline V gene has CDR1 SNHLY and CDR2 FYNNEI. The CDR3 length is 12 residues. V was trimmed by 6 bases and J by 8 bases, leaving 10 bases between them. The DNA for the CDR3 is TGTGCCAGCAGCTCGGACATAGGGGAGCTGTTTTTT. Translation: CASSSDIGELFF.

The CDR3 nucleotides are TGCGCCAGCAGCTCGGGGTGGGAGAGAGACGAGCAGTACTTC. This translates into CASSSGWERDEQYF. The chain joins TRBV5-1 to TRBJ2-7; weak D call: TRBD2 (5 bases). The germline CDR1 and CDR2 sequences are SGHRS and YFSETQ. Trimming removed 3 bases from V and 5 bases from J, with 15 bases in between. The CDR3 length is 14 residues.

V and J are TRBV19 and TRBJ2-7; 8 bases are a match to TRBD2. This CDR3 comprises 15 residues. V lost 4 bases to trimming and J lost 7 bases; unmatched junction nucleotides: 12. Germline CDR1 is LNHDA and CDR2 is SQIVND (reference sequence). CDR3 DNA: TGTGCCAGTAGTACCTCCGGGACTAGTGTATGGGAGCAGTACTTC. Its protein is CASSTSGTSVWEQYF.

The chain couples TRBV27 to TRBJ1-2; 9 bases agree with TRBD1. The length of the CDR3 is 13 residues. V was clipped by 6 bases and J by 5 bases; unmatched bases: 4. Looked up from germline, CDR1 is MNHEY and CDR2 is SMNVEV (reference sequence). In DNA, the CDR3 is TGTGCCAGCAGGGGGACAGGGAAGTATGGCTACACCTTC. Translated, it gives CASRGTGKYGYTF.

The chain employs TRBV7-9 and TRBJ2-1; 8 nucleotides align to TRBD1. Per germline, CDR1 SEHNR and CDR2 FQNEAQ (reference sequence). The V segment lost 4 bases and the J segment 4 bases; nucleotides outside the gene matches: 6. The CDR3 totals 15 residues. The CDR3 sequence is CASSWVRDRYNEQFF. CDR3 bases: TGTGCCAGCAGCTGGGTCCGGGACAGGTACAATGAGCAGTTCTTC. Complete variable domain (other parts from reference TRBV7-9 and TRBJ2-1): DTGVSQNPRHKITKRGQNVTFRCDPISEHNRLYWYRQTLGQGPEFLTYFQNEAQLEKSRLLSDRFSAERPKGSFSTLEIQRTEQGDSAMYLCASSWVRDRYNEQFFGPGTRLTVL.

V and J are TRBV5-4 and TRBJ1-2; TRBD1 aligns across 7 bases. This CDR3 spans 13 amino acids. Germline CDR1 is SGHNT and CDR2 is YYREEE (reference sequence). After removal of 2 bases from V and 4 bases from J, the junction contained 2 bases not matched to a gene. The CDR3 loop reads CASSFNRGYGYTF. The DNA of the CDR3 is TGTGCCAGCAGCTTTAACAGGGGCTATGGCTACACCTTC.

J is TRBJ1-1 and V is TRBV5-4, with a weak D call TRBD1 (5 bases). CDR3 length: 14 amino acids. Germline CDR1 and CDR2: SGHNT and YYREEE (reference sequence). V was cut by 0 bases and J by 1 base, with 7 bases left in between. CDR3 sequence: CASSLVQGNTEAFF. CDR3 bases: TGTGCCAGCAGCTTGGTTCAGGGGAACACTGAAGCTTTCTTT. Combining the CDR3 with reference TRBV5-4 and TRBJ1-1 gives the whole variable domain ETGVTQSPTHLIKTRGQQVTLRCSSQSGHNTVSWYQQALGQGPQFIFQYYREEENGRGNFPPRFSGLQFPNYSSELNVNALELDDSALYLCASSLVQGNTEAFFGQGTRLTVV.

CDR3 sequence: CAISDSSNTGELFF. The CDR3 DNA is TGTGCCATCAGTGATTCTTCGAACACCGGGGAGCTGTTTTTT. The V call is TRBV10-3, the J call TRBJ2-2, with no clear D. CDR1 ENHRY and CDR2 SYGVKD come from the germline V gene. This CDR3 contains 14 residues. Trimming pared 3 bases from V and 0 bases from J, leaving 5 bases between.